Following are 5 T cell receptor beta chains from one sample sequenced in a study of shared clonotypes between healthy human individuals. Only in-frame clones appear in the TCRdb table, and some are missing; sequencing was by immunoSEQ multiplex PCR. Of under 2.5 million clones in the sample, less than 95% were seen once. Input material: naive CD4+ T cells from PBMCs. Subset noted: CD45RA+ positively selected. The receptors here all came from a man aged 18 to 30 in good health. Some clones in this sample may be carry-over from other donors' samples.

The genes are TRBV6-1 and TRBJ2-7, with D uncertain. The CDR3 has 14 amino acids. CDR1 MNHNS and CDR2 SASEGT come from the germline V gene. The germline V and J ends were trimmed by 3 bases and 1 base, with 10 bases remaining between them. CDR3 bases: TGTGCCAGCAGTGAGTTTCCACAGTCCTACGAGCAGTACTTC. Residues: CASSEFPQSYEQYF.

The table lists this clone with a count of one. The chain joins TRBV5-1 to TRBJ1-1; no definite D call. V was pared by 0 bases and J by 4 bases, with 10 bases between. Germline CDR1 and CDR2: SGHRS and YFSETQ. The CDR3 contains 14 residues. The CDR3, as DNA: TGCGCCAGCAGCTTGGCCGGCGGGATCACTGAAGCTTTCTTT. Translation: CASSLAGGITEAFF.

As DNA, the CDR3 is TGTGCCACCAGCAGACCAGGAGGCAGTTCCTACAATGAGCAGTTCTTC. The encoded protein is CATSRPGGSSYNEQFF. The rearrangement joins TRBV15 to TRBJ2-1, with D possibly TRBD2 on 5 matching bases. The CDR3 loop spans 16 amino acids. Per germline, CDR1 LNHNV and CDR2 YYDKDF (reference sequence). V lost 2 bases to trimming and J lost 1 base, with 12 bases between them. The full variable domain, rest sourced from reference TRBV15 and TRBJ2-1, is DAMVIQNPRYQVTQFGKPVTLSCSQTLNHNVMYWYQQKSSQAPKLLFHYYDKDFNNEADTPDNFQSRRPNTSFCFLDIRSPGLGDTAMYLCATSRPGGSSYNEQFFGPGTRLTVL.

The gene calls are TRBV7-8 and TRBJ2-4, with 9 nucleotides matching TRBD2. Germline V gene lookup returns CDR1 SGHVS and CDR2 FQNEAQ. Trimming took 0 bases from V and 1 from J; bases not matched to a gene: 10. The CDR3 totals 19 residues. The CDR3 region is CASSLARGGAKSAKNIQYF. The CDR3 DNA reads TGTGCCAGCAGCTTAGCGCGCGGGGGGGCGAAATCGGCCAAAAACATTCAGTACTTC.

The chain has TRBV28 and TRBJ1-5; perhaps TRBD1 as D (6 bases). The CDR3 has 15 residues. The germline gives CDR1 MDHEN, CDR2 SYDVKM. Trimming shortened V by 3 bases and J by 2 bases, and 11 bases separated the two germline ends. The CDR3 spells CASSFFGGGNQPQHF. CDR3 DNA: TGTGCCAGCAGTTTTTTTGGGGGCGGCAATCAGCCCCAGCATTTT.